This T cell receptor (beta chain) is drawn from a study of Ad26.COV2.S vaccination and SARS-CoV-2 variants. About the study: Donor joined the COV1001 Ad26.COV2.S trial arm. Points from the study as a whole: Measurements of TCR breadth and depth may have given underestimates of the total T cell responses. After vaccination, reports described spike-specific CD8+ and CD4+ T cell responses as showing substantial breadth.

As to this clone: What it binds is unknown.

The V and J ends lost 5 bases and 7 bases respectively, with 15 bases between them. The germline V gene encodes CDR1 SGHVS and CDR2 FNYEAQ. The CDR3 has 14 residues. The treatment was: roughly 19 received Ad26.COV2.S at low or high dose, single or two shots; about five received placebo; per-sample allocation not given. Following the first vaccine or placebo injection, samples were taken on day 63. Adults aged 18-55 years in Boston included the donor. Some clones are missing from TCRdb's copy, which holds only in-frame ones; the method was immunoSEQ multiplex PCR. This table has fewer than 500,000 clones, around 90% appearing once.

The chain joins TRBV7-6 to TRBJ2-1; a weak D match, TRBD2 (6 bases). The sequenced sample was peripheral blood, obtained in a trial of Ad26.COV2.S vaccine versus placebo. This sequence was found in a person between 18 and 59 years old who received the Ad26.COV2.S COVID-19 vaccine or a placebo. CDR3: CASSVLTEGNEQFF. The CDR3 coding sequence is TGTGCCAGCAGCGTTTTGACGGAGGGGAATGAGCAGTTCTTC.